This TCR beta chain was observed in a study of cytomegalovirus exposure and HLA in healthy donors. PCR amplification relied on 60 Vbeta primers (plus 13 Jbeta primers). Data came from immunoSEQ multiplex PCR; TCRdb stores just in-frame clones and leaves some out. Of 100,000 to 150,000 clones listed, 65% to 85% were seen once; the top ten hold approximately 1%. The CDR3 is 15 amino acids. Trimming removed 1 base from V and 4 bases from J; junction bases left unmatched: 2. Per the germline V gene, CDR1 is MNHEY and CDR2 is SVGAGI. This clone has only a few counts. The V and J genes are TRBV6-5 and TRBJ1-1; 11 bases match TRBD1. This receptor was obtained from a boy aged 5 to 17 in good health and CMV-seronegative. Sequencing input: PBMCs. Here the CDR3 reads CASSYWTGGRTEAFF. For the CDR3, the DNA is TGTGCCAGCAGTTACTGGACAGGGGGCCGCACTGAAGCTTTCTTT.